The 8 T cell receptor beta chains presented below share a single source sample, sequenced in a study of T cells in Graves' hyperthyroidism and ophthalmopathy. Authors of the study amplified TCR beta CDR3 regions from RNA transcripts. Carried out on the TCR CDR3, a first-round RT-PCR used the HTBI primer set. TCRdb re-called the multiplex PCR reads with MiXCR, one entry per CDR3 protein. This table holds about 590,000 distinct CDR3 sequences, 14% found once. The sample comprised blood. The receptors derive from a young woman with Graves' ophthalmopathy.

In its sample, this clonotype was seen many times. The chain is built from TRBV3-1 and TRBJ1-5; unclear D gene. V was shortened by 1 base and J by 5 bases, with 12 bases between the two germline ends. Germline V gene sequence: CDR1 LGHDT, CDR2 YNNKEL (reference sequence). This CDR3 has 15 residues. The chain's CDR3 is CASSQGGGNHQPQHF. CDR3 nucleotides: TGTGCCAGCAGCCAAGGGGGAGGGAACCATCAGCCCCAGCATTTT.

This clonotype was seen at least ten times. This rearrangement joins TRBV2 to TRBJ1-4; D remains ambiguous. V lost 0 bases and J lost 7, with 18 bases in between. The germline V gene encodes CDR1 SNHLY and CDR2 FYNNEI. This CDR3 comprises 17 residues. CDR3 nucleotides: TGTGCCAGCAGTGAAGCGCTTCTAACAAGCGTGGGTGAAAAACTGTTTTTT. Its protein is CASSEALLTSVGEKLFF.

To note about this clonotype: A much larger clone lies one base from this, so it may be a read error. The chain recombines TRBV20-1 with TRBJ2-7; weak D call: TRBD1 (5 bases). Germline V lookup: CDR1 DFQATT, CDR2 SNEGSKA (reference sequence). This CDR3 spans 16 amino acids. V was clipped by 1 base and J by 3 bases, with 19 bases between them. The CDR3 DNA is TGCAGTGCTAGAGGTGGACAAGGTGTGGGTAGCTACGAGCAGTACTTC. The encoded protein is CSARGGQGVGSYEQYF.

This clonotype has only a few counts. This chain links TRBV4-1 with TRBJ2-1, with TRBD1 as a possible D gene (6 bases). This CDR3 spans 18 amino acids. Trimming took off 1 base at V and 0 bases at J, with 16 bases between the two ends. Germline values: CDR1 MGHRA, CDR2 YSYEKL. CDR3 sequence: CASSQGVGQSISYNEQFF. In DNA, the CDR3 is TGCGCCAGCAGCCAAGGGGTAGGACAGAGTATCTCCTACAATGAGCAGTTCTTC.

This clonotype was detected many times. The V and J genes are TRBV7-2 and TRBJ1-2; D is perhaps TRBD1 (5 bases). The germline gives CDR1 SGHTA, CDR2 FQGNSA. CDR3 length: 16 residues. The germline V and J ends were trimmed by 0 bases and 7 bases, with 18 bases remaining between them. The CDR3: CASSLATGRRRGGYTF. The CDR3 nucleotides are TGTGCCAGCAGCTTAGCGACGGGACGGCGAAGGGGTGGCTACACCTTC.

This clonotype was found many times. The V gene is TRBV30, the J gene TRBJ2-7; a weak D match, TRBD1 (6 bases). The ends were cut back, 5 bases at V and 0 bases at J, with 8 bases in the middle. Looked up from germline, CDR1 is GTSNPN and CDR2 is SVGIG (reference sequence). The length of the CDR3 is 12 residues. CDR3: CAWGQISYEQYF. The CDR3 nucleotides are TGTGCCTGGGGACAGATCTCCTACGAGCAGTACTTC.

This clonotype has only a few counts. The genes are TRBV6-1 and TRBJ2-7; tentatively, D is TRBD2 (6 bases). V dropped 3 bases and J dropped 4 bases, with 19 bases sitting between them. CDR1 MNHNS and CDR2 SASEGT come from the germline V gene. CDR3 length: 16 residues. The CDR3 coding sequence is TGTGCCAGCAGTGAGGGGAGCGGGTGGCCTGGATACGAGCAGTACTTC. Its protein product is CASSEGSGWPGYEQYF.

This clonotype was observed many times. This rearrangement joins TRBV30 to TRBJ1-5; tentatively, D is TRBD1 (5 bases). CDR3 length equals 15 residues. V lost 4 bases, J lost 4 bases, and 17 bases lay in between. Germline CDR1 and CDR2: GTSNPN and SVGIG (reference sequence). CDR3 sequence: CAWTRGQARNQPQHF. CDR3 in DNA: TGTGCCTGGACCCGGGGCCAAGCTAGGAATCAGCCCCAGCATTTT.